The 3 T cell receptor beta chains reported below all come from one sample, sequenced in a study of blood T cell repertoires in COVID-19. Sequencing was performed with immunoSEQ multiplex PCR; in TCRdb, only in-frame clones are kept and a portion is missing. The table includes about 200,000 clones, 86% detected once. The specimen was peripheral blood. Every receptor here comes from a woman aged 45-65 years with COVID-19, enrolled during active disease.

The rearrangement links TRBV6-4 to TRBJ2-2; D not resolved. The CDR3 has 12 amino acids. V lost 2 bases and J 6 bases, leaving 4 bases between the germline ends. The V gene's germline CDR1 is MRHNA and CDR2 SNTAGT. CDR3 sequence: CASSDGSGELFF. In nucleotides, the CDR3 is TGTGCCAGCAGTGACGGCTCCGGGGAGCTGTTTTTT.

V is TRBV7-6 and J is TRBJ2-2; D ambiguous. Germline V gene sequence: CDR1 SGHVS, CDR2 FNYEAQ. The CDR3 consists of 12 residues. V was trimmed by 2 bases and J by 6 bases, leaving 4 bases between them. CDR3 nucleotide sequence: TGTGCCAGCAGCTTAAGCCCCGGGGAGCTGTTTTTT. Translation: CASSLSPGELFF. Full variable domain (rest looked up from reference TRBV7-6 and TRBJ2-2): GAGVSQSPRYKVTKRGQDVALRCDPISGHVSLYWYRQALGQGPEFLTYFNYEAQQDKSGLPNDRFSAERPEGSISTLTIQRTEQRDSAMYRCASSLSPGELFFGEGSRLTVL.

The CDR3 DNA reads TGTGCCAGCAGTAGACTAGCGGGGGTGCCCTCCTACAATGAGCAGTTCTTC. This codes for CASSRLAGVPSYNEQFF. The chain carries TRBV2 and TRBJ2-1; 12 bases map to TRBD2. The CDR3 is 17 residues long. CDR1 and CDR2 from the germline V gene are SNHLY and FYNNEI. Trimming took 5 bases from V and 0 from J; bases not matched to a gene: 5.